Each of the 30 T cell receptor beta chains below was sequenced from the same sample in a study of control samples from healthy donors and cancer patients. TCRdb's table, derived via immunoSEQ multiplex PCR, lists solely in-frame clones and lacks some. The sample lists 150,000 to 180,000 clones, 94% occurring once. The sequenced sample consisted of blood. The receptors originated from a man aged 40-49 years in good health.

The rearrangement uses TRBV9 and TRBJ1-2; TRBD1 might be the D (6 bases). The CDR3 loop spans 15 amino acids. V was pared by 4 bases and J by 6 bases, with 19 bases between. Germline V gives CDR1 SGDLS, CDR2 YYNGEE. Written as DNA, the CDR3 is TGTGCCAGCAGCAATAGGGAGGGGGTTCCCCATGGCTACACCTTC. Translation: CASSNREGVPHGYTF.

The chain's CDR3 is CASSLPTDGGYTF. CDR3 in DNA: TGTGCCAGCAGTTTACCCACGGACGGAGGCTACACCTTC. This chain uses TRBV12-3 or TRBV12-4 with TRBJ1-2; D unclear. The CDR3 is made up of 13 amino acids. The V end was cut by 2 bases, the J end by 8 bases, with 12 bases between.

The chain has TRBV10-3 and TRBJ2-3; 11 nucleotides align to TRBD2. CDR3 length: 15 residues. Germline CDR1 ENHRY, CDR2 SYGVKD. V gave up 11 bases and J gave up 0 bases; unmatched junction bases: 7. CDR3 nucleotide sequence: TGTGCCGAACGGGGACTAGCGGCTAGCACAGATACGCAGTATTTT. It specifies CAERGLAASTDTQYF.

The V call is TRBV5-4, the J call TRBJ2-1, with TRBD1 matching 7 bases. The germline CDR1 and CDR2 sequences are SGHNT and YYREEE (reference sequence). CDR3 length equals 12 residues. Losses at the gene ends were 4 bases for V and 6 bases for J; bases not matched to a gene: 1. In DNA, the CDR3 is TGTGCCAGCAGCGGGGACAGCAATGAGCAGTTCTTC. Residues: CASSGDSNEQFF.

The V call is TRBV3-1 (or the pseudogene TRBV3-2), the J call TRBJ1-2, with a weak D call TRBD1 (5 bases). CDR1 is LGHDT and CDR2 is YNNKEL in the germline V gene (reference sequence). The germline V and J ends were trimmed by 3 bases and 5 bases, with 13 bases remaining between them. There are 14 residues in the CDR3. The CDR3 here is CASSHRGAGYGYTF. CDR3 DNA sequence: TGTGCCAGCAGCCATAGGGGCGCTGGTTATGGCTACACCTTC.

The genes are TRBV7-8 and TRBJ2-1; tentative D call: TRBD2 (5 bases). Germline assignment: CDR1 SGHVS and CDR2 FQNEAQ. CDR3 length: 17 amino acids. V lost 5 bases and J 0 bases, leaving 17 bases between the germline ends. The CDR3 region is CASSQEPLAHSYNEQFF. CDR3 bases: TGTGCCAGCAGCCAGGAACCCTTAGCGCACTCCTACAATGAGCAGTTCTTC.

This chain joins TRBV30 and TRBJ1-2; no clear D gene. The length of the CDR3 is 13 residues. The germline V and J ends were trimmed by 5 bases and 1 base, with 11 bases remaining between them. Germline loops: CDR1 GTSNPN, CDR2 SVGIG (reference sequence). DNA of the CDR3: TGTGCCTGGTCGGAACAGATTAACTATGGCTACACCTTC. Translated, it gives CAWSEQINYGYTF.

This chain uses TRBV27 with TRBJ1-2, with D maybe TRBD1 (5 bases). The V end lost 8 bases, the J end lost 4 bases, and 17 bases lay between the germline ends. Looked up from germline, CDR1 is MNHEY and CDR2 is SMNVEV (reference sequence). The CDR3 spans 14 residues. The CDR3 is CASSPSGGTYGYTF. In nucleotides, the CDR3 is TGTGCCAGCTCGCCCTCGGGAGGGACCTATGGCTACACCTTC.

The V gene is TRBV6-2 or TRBV6-3, the J gene TRBJ2-2; weak D call: TRBD1 (6 bases). Germline loops: CDR1 MNHEY, CDR2 SVGEGT. Trimming took off 6 bases at V and 6 bases at J, with 8 bases between the two ends. This CDR3 is 12 amino acids long. In nucleotides, the CDR3 is TGTGCCAGCAGCCGGACAGCCGGGGAGCTGTTTTTT. Encoded protein: CASSRTAGELFF.

The rearrangement links TRBV19 to TRBJ2-2, with TRBD1 matching 7 bases. The CDR3 totals 15 residues. After removal of 4 bases from V and 5 bases from J, the junction contained 7 bases not matched to a gene. The germline gives CDR1 LNHDA, CDR2 SQIVND (reference sequence). Here the CDR3 reads CASSTLPGQTGELFF. CDR3 coding DNA: TGTGCCAGTAGTACCCTACCGGGACAGACCGGGGAGCTGTTTTTT.

J is TRBJ2-5 and V is TRBV18; 9 bases match TRBD2. This CDR3 is 17 amino acids long. V was pared by 4 bases and J by 1 base, with 10 bases of the junction left unmatched. Looked up from germline, CDR1 is KGHSH and CDR2 is LQKENI. In DNA, the CDR3 is TGTGCCAGCTCACGCCGAATTAGCGGGGGATTCCAAGAGACCCAGTACTTC. It yields the protein CASSRRISGGFQETQYF. The full variable domain, its missing parts supplied by reference TRBV18 and TRBJ2-5, is NAGVMQNPRHLVRRRGQEARLRCSPMKGHSHVYWYRQLPEEGLKFMVYLQKENIIDESGMPKERFSAEFPKEGPSILRIQQVVRGDSAAYFCASSRRISGGFQETQYFGPGTRLLVL.

The chain is built from TRBV27 and TRBJ2-1, with D maybe TRBD2 (7 bases). Trimming stripped 10 bases from V and 0 bases from J, with 13 bases between. CDR1 MNHEY and CDR2 SMNVEV come from the germline V gene (reference sequence). CDR3 length equals 14 residues. The CDR3 DNA is TGTGCCACCGAGGGGGGGAGCTCCTACAATGAGCAGTTCTTC. Amino acids: CATEGGSSYNEQFF.

V gene TRBV7-6 combines with J gene TRBJ1-3; 8 positions agree with TRBD1. V lost 5 bases to trimming and J lost 4 bases; unmatched junction nucleotides: 7. The CDR3 covers 15 residues. CDR1 is SGHVS and CDR2 is FNYEAQ in the germline V gene. In nucleotides, the CDR3 is TGTGCCAGCAGCCCCCGGACAGGGATAGGAAACACCATATATTTT. As protein: CASSPRTGIGNTIYF.

This chain joins TRBV5-1 and TRBJ2-1; no firm D call. V dropped 0 bases and J dropped 4 bases, with 11 bases sitting between them. The CDR3 loop spans 15 amino acids. Germline lookup yields CDR1 SGHRS and CDR2 YFSETQ. CDR3 sequence: CASSLDGPSYNEQFF. CDR3 sequence (DNA): TGCGCCAGCAGCTTGGATGGGCCCTCATACAATGAGCAGTTCTTC.

The chain is built from TRBV12-3 or TRBV12-4 and TRBJ1-2, with a tentative D call TRBD1 (5 bases). The CDR3 spans 12 residues. Trimming cost V 5 bases and J 6 bases, with 10 bases left between them. The CDR3, as DNA: TGTGCCAGCAGTCCGGGACGAAATGGCTACACCTTC. Amino acids: CASSPGRNGYTF.

The V and J genes are TRBV25-1 and TRBJ2-2; either TRBD1 or TRBD2 may supply D (5 bases each). Germline V gene lookup returns CDR1 MGHDK and CDR2 SYGVNS. V was shortened by 8 bases and J by 7 bases, with 17 bases between the two germline ends. The CDR3 length is 14 residues. The CDR3 coding sequence is TGTGCCAGCGAGGGTCCAGGGATTGTCGGGGAGCTGTTTTTT. It translates to CASEGPGIVGELFF.

This clone was observed a single time. The V gene is TRBV5-1, the J gene TRBJ2-1, with D possibly being TRBD1 (6 bases). Germline CDR1 SGHRS, CDR2 YFSETQ. The CDR3 totals 15 residues. The V gene lost 3 bases and the J gene lost 4 bases, with 14 bases spanning the gap. The CDR3 protein is CASSSGHTNYNEQFF. Here the CDR3 DNA reads TGCGCCAGCAGCTCGGGACACACTAATTACAATGAGCAGTTCTTC.

This chain joins TRBV12-3 or TRBV12-4 and TRBJ1-1; a possible D gene is TRBD1 (6 bases). V lost 4 bases to trimming and J lost 3 bases, with 9 bases between them. The CDR3 totals 13 residues. The CDR3 here is CASSSQGYTEAFF. The CDR3 region has the DNA TGTGCCAGCAGTTCGCAGGGGTACACTGAAGCTTTCTTT.

This clone was recorded only once. This chain joins TRBV2 and TRBJ1-6, with 9 bases identical to TRBD1. The junction had 3 bases not matched to a gene; V was cut back by 4 bases and J by 5 bases. The CDR3 consists of 15 residues. Per germline, CDR1 SNHLY and CDR2 FYNNEI. This CDR3 reads CASSAGTGHNSPLHF. Written as DNA, the CDR3 is TGTGCCAGCAGTGCCGGGACAGGGCATAATTCACCCCTCCACTTT.

The chain couples TRBV6-5 to TRBJ1-1, with TRBD1 identical over 7 bases. V was clipped by 7 bases and J by 4 bases; unmatched bases: 6. Germline assignment: CDR1 MNHEY and CDR2 SVGAGI. CDR3 length: 13 residues. The CDR3 DNA reads TGTGCCAGCATCTGGCCAGGGGGCACTGAAGCTTTCTTT. It specifies CASIWPGGTEAFF.

The chain couples TRBV29-1 to TRBJ2-7; no firm D call. The CDR3 sequence is 15 residues long. V was trimmed by 2 bases and J by 0 bases, leaving 14 bases between them. CDR1 is SQVTM, CDR2 ANQGSEA, per germline. The CDR3 here is CSVELWVLSSYEQYF. The CDR3 bases are TGCAGCGTTGAACTATGGGTCCTAAGCTCCTACGAGCAGTACTTC.

The chain carries TRBV9 and TRBJ2-7; a possible D gene is TRBD2 (6 bases). This CDR3 contains 14 residues. Trimming removed 4 bases from V and 1 base from J, with 12 bases in between. Germline assignment: CDR1 SGDLS and CDR2 YYNGEE. CDR3: CASSLSGRSYEQYF. The CDR3 DNA reads TGTGCCAGCAGCCTATCTGGGAGGTCCTACGAGCAGTACTTC.

This clone was found once. The V call is TRBV19, the J call TRBJ2-2; maybe TRBD2 (6 bases). CDR3 size: 14 residues. Germline V gene lookup returns CDR1 LNHDA and CDR2 SQIVND (reference sequence). With 3 bases removed from V and 4 bases from J, the gap between germline ends came to 9 bases. CDR3 bases: TGTGCCAGTAGTATCGGAGGGTTCACCGGGGAGCTGTTTTTT. Protein sequence: CASSIGGFTGELFF.

The chain employs TRBV18 and TRBJ1-1, with D unclear. Germline CDR1 KGHSH, CDR2 LQKENI. The V end was cut by 1 base, the J end by 7 bases, with 10 bases between. The CDR3 has 13 residues. Written as DNA, the CDR3 is TGTGCCAGCTCACCACTCAGTTTAGGTGAAGCTTTCTTT. Protein product: CASSPLSLGEAFF.

The rearrangement links TRBV7-2 to TRBJ2-1, with 7 positions matching TRBD2. Looked up from germline, CDR1 is SGHTA and CDR2 is FQGNSA. J was trimmed by 3 bases and V by 3 bases; bases with no gene match: 2. This CDR3 comprises 14 residues. The CDR3 bases are TGTGCCAGCAGCTTCGGGGGGTTCTACAATGAGCAGTTCTTC. It encodes CASSFGGFYNEQFF.

This chain connects TRBV6-5 to TRBJ1-4; D is possibly TRBD1 (5 bases). Germline V gene lookup returns CDR1 MNHEY and CDR2 SVGAGI. V gave up 6 bases and J gave up 5 bases, with 13 bases separating them. The length of the CDR3 is 14 residues. The CDR3 sequence: CASRKTGVNEKLFF. The CDR3 DNA sequence: TGTGCCAGCAGGAAAACAGGAGTCAATGAAAAACTGTTTTTT.

This chain joins TRBV28 and TRBJ2-1; 10 nucleotides line up with TRBD2. V dropped 5 bases and J dropped 7; count of bases not matched to a gene: 20. This CDR3 region has 19 residues. Germline-derived CDR1 and CDR2 are MDHEN and SYDVKM. DNA of the CDR3: TGTGCCAGCAGTCCCCCGGGGAGCGGGGGGGCTCGGGGTATGAATGAGCAGTTCTTC. As protein: CASSPPGSGGARGMNEQFF. Looking up the rest from reference TRBV28 and TRBJ2-1 gives the full variable domain: DVKVTQSSRYLVKRTGEKVFLECVQDMDHENMFWYRQDPGLGLRLIYFSYDVKMKEKGDIPEGYSVSREKKERFSLILESASTNQTSMYLCASSPPGSGGARGMNEQFFGPGTRLTVL.

The chain uses TRBV7-9 and TRBJ2-7; 7 bases are shared with TRBD2. Germline assignment: CDR1 SEHNR and CDR2 FQNEAQ (reference sequence). The V gene end was trimmed by 4 bases and the J gene end by 5 bases; junction bases not matched to a gene: 8. The CDR3 is 14 residues long. The CDR3 sequence: CASSSGRGFNEQYF. In DNA, the CDR3 is TGTGCCAGCAGCTCAGGGCGGGGGTTCAACGAGCAGTACTTC.

The rearrangement joins TRBV18 to TRBJ1-2; D perhaps matches TRBD1 (5 bases). V was clipped by 3 bases and J by 7 bases, with 21 bases between them. From germline, CDR1 is KGHSH and CDR2 LQKENI. The CDR3 length is 16 residues. CDR3 nucleotides: TGTGCCAGCTCACCGGATGGGGCAGCCGGCGTTAGTGGCTACACCTTC. It translates to CASSPDGAAGVSGYTF.

This chain connects TRBV10-3 to TRBJ2-3, with 12 bases identical to TRBD2. The CDR3 loop spans 20 amino acids. J lost 0 bases, V lost 4 bases, and 14 bases had no gene match. Per germline, CDR1 ENHRY and CDR2 SYGVKD. The CDR3 spells CAISGVGLAGYQGSTDTQYF. The CDR3 DNA follows: TGTGCCATCAGTGGCGTGGGACTAGCGGGCTATCAAGGTAGCACAGATACGCAGTATTTT.